This TCR beta chain was recovered during a study of blood T cell repertoires in COVID-19. Study information: PBMCs, B-cell-depleted T cells, or T cells provided the cDNA or gDNA that made up the material.

By sample share, this clone is medium-sized. Germline V gene data show CDR1 as MNHEY and CDR2 as SVGEGT. This CDR3 has 15 amino acids. J gave up 4 bases and V 2 bases, and 4 bases lay outside the gene matches. In the authors' workflow: By means of reference gene primer amplification, nucleated cell counts were estimated. Here immunoSEQ multiplex PCR was the method, and the copy in TCRdb shows in-frame clones only, minus some. V and J calls and clone size are copied from that table; D and trimming were computed from the DNA. In the table there are fewer than 40,000 clones, approximately 80% of which are singletons.

V usage is TRBV6-2 or TRBV6-3 and J usage is TRBJ1-2; 10 nucleotides align to TRBD1. Material for sequencing was peripheral blood. The sequence was collected from a man older than 75 with acute or convalescent COVID-19. The CDR3 bases are TGTGCCAGCAGTTACGCCGGACAGGGGGTCTATGGCTACACCTTC. Its protein is CASSYAGQGVYGYTF.